The source of this T cell receptor beta chain is a study of T cells in Graves' hyperthyroidism and ophthalmopathy. Study-wide results and limits: Model output signaled ophthalmopathy a median about 6.3 months ahead of onset.

It was RNA transcripts that yielded the amplified TCR beta CDR3 regions. RT-PCR in the first round (using the HTBI primer set) targeted the TCR CDR3. TCRdb re-called the multiplex PCR reads with MiXCR, one entry per CDR3 protein. The table lists 200,000 to 250,000 distinct CDR3 sequences, about 15% of them singletons. This clonotype has ten or more counts. Antigen specificity is unknown. V shed 5 bases and J 6 bases; nucleotides not matched to a gene: 7. The V gene's germline CDR1 is SEHNR and CDR2 FQNEAQ (reference sequence). The CDR3 contains 16 residues. The chain uses TRBV7-9 and TRBJ2-2, with 12 bases aligning to TRBD1. The TCR comes from a young woman with Graves' ophthalmopathy. Material: blood. CDR3 protein: CASSKPGQGASGELFF. In DNA, the CDR3 is TGTGCCAGCAGCAAACCGGGACAGGGGGCGTCCGGGGAGCTGTTTTTT.